Following are 20 T cell receptor beta chains from one sample sequenced in a study of T cell repertoires in cytomegalovirus infection. MiXCR, applied by TCRdb to the reads, yields one record per CDR3 protein. Of about 440,000 distinct CDR3 sequences listed, approximately 31% were seen once; the top ten hold roughly an eighth. Sample: PBMCs. These TCRs come from a human donor in good health (CMV status not recorded). Some clones in this sample may be carry-over from other donors' samples.

A word on this clonotype: One end of the junction is discordant with germline, which a read error may explain. The rearrangement uses TRBV20-1 and TRBJ2-7, with D perhaps matching TRBD1 or TRBD2 (5 bases each). Germline lookup yields CDR1 DFQATT and CDR2 SNEGSKA (reference sequence). This CDR3 has 15 residues. The CDR3 here is CSSRDTRDGAYEQYF. In DNA form, the CDR3 reads TGCAGTTCTAGAGATACCCGGGACGGCGCCTACGAGCAGTACTTC.

The chain uses TRBV6-2 or TRBV6-3 and TRBJ2-2; D not resolved. Looked up from germline, CDR1 is MNHEY and CDR2 is SVGEGT. The V gene lost 6 bases and the J gene lost 2 bases, with 13 bases spanning the gap. The CDR3 loop spans 15 amino acids. In DNA form, the CDR3 reads TGTGCCAGCAGATCGACCCAAGACAACACCGGGGAGCTGTTTTTT. Amino acid sequence: CASRSTQDNTGELFF.

The chain combines TRBV20-1 with TRBJ1-5; 7 nucleotides align to TRBD1. The germline gives CDR1 DFQATT, CDR2 SNEGSKA (reference sequence). This CDR3 has 18 amino acids. Germline trimming cut 7 bases from V and 6 bases from J; bases unmatched to any gene: 24. The CDR3 reads CSVSKRMGAGGGSQPQHF. CDR3 bases: TGCAGTGTTTCGAAAAGGATGGGGGCAGGGGGGGGTAGTCAGCCCCAGCATTTT.

This clonotype was counted many times. J is TRBJ2-7 and V is TRBV7-8; D is unclear. V was shortened by 2 bases and J by 6 bases, with 8 bases between the two germline ends. Looked up from germline, CDR1 is SGHVS and CDR2 is FQNEAQ. The CDR3 is 12 residues long. CDR3 bases: TGTGCCAGCAGCTTAACCGGGCGCGAGCAGTACTTC. Protein sequence: CASSLTGREQYF. The variable domain in full, completed from reference TRBV7-8 and TRBJ2-7, reads GAGVSQSPRYKVAKRGQDVALRCDPISGHVSLFWYQQALGQGPEFLTYFQNEAQLDKSGLPSDRFFAERPEGSVSTLKIQRTQQEDSAVYLCASSLTGREQYFGPGTRLTVT.

This chain joins TRBV30 and TRBJ1-6, with a possible D match to TRBD1 (5 bases). V was trimmed by 0 bases and J by 10 bases, leaving 13 bases between them. CDR1 is GTSNPN and CDR2 is SVGIG in the germline V gene (reference sequence). The CDR3 consists of 14 residues. CDR3 region: CAWSVRREESPLHF. The CDR3 DNA follows: TGTGCCTGGAGTGTACGCAGGGAGGAATCACCCCTCCACTTT. The complete variable domain, with remaining parts taken from reference TRBV30 and TRBJ1-6, reads SQTIHQWPATLVQPVGSPLSLECTVEGTSNPNLYWYRQAAGRGLQLLFYSVGIGQISSEVPQNLSASRPQDRQFILSSKKLLLSDSGFYLCAWSVRREESPLHFGNGTRLTVT.

Many counts were recorded for this clonotype. The rearrangement joins TRBV7-2 to TRBJ1-1; D perhaps matches TRBD1 (5 bases). Germline assignment: CDR1 SGHTA and CDR2 FQGNSA. This CDR3 has 14 residues. Trimming left V 6 bases short and J 4 bases short, with 15 bases between. In nucleotides, the CDR3 is TGTGCCAGCAGACAGGTATTAATCCGCACTGAAGCTTTCTTT. Translation gives CASRQVLIRTEAFF.

This clonotype was recorded at least ten times. The chain carries TRBV14 and TRBJ1-1; tentatively, D is TRBD1 (6 bases). V was cut by 1 base and J by 4 bases, with 13 bases left in between. The CDR3 has 15 residues. The germline V gene encodes CDR1 SGHDN and CDR2 FVKESK. The CDR3 here is CASSQVRGFGTEAFF. Here the CDR3 DNA reads TGTGCCAGCAGCCAAGTAAGGGGGTTCGGCACTGAAGCTTTCTTT.

This clonotype was picked up a small number of times. The chain is built from TRBV5-6 and TRBJ2-7, with 10 bases identical to TRBD1. Per germline, CDR1 SGHDT and CDR2 YYEEEE. The CDR3 extends over 15 amino acids. V was clipped by 4 bases and J by 3 bases; unmatched bases: 7. As DNA, the CDR3 is TGTGCCAGCAGCAAGGATGGGACAGGGGACTACGAGCAGTACTTC. Its protein product is CASSKDGTGDYEQYF. Using reference TRBV5-6 and TRBJ2-7 for the parts outside the CDR3, the full variable domain is DAGVTQSPTHLIKTRGQQVTLRCSPKSGHDTVSWYQQALGQGPQFIFQYYEEEERQRGNFPDRFSGHQFPNYSSELNVNALLLGDSALYLCASSKDGTGDYEQYFGPGTRLTVT.

The V and J genes are TRBV20-1 and TRBJ1-5; D remains unclear. Germline V gives CDR1 DFQATT, CDR2 SNEGSKA (reference sequence). With 1 base removed from V and 7 bases from J, the gap between germline ends came to 14 bases. The CDR3 loop spans 14 amino acids. The CDR3 protein is CSARVIEMEQPQHF. The CDR3 coding sequence is TGCAGTGCTAGAGTAATTGAGATGGAACAGCCCCAGCATTTT.

The sample holds many counts of this clonotype. The V and J genes are TRBV7-2 and TRBJ1-2; 8 positions match TRBD1. The CDR3 consists of 12 residues. Germline CDR1 and CDR2: SGHTA and FQGNSA. Trimming removed 7 bases from V and 5 bases from J; junction bases left unmatched: 3. CDR3 sequence (DNA): TGTGCCAGCAAGGGACAGGAATATGGCTACACCTTC. Translation: CASKGQEYGYTF. The full variable domain, rest sourced from reference TRBV7-2 and TRBJ1-2, is GAGVSQSPSNKVTEKGKDVELRCDPISGHTALYWYRQSLGQGLEFLIYFQGNSAPDKSGLPSDRFSAERTGGSVSTLTIQRTQQEDSAVYLCASKGQEYGYTFGSGTRLTVV.

The V and J genes are TRBV15 and TRBJ2-7; 10 bases are shared with TRBD1. After removal of 1 base from V and 0 bases from J, the junction contained 3 bases not matched to a gene. CDR1 is LNHNV, CDR2 YYDKDF, per germline (reference sequence). The CDR3 runs 16 residues. CDR3 in amino acids: CATSRVRDRGSYEQYF. CDR3 nucleotides: TGTGCCACCAGCAGAGTCCGGGACAGGGGCTCCTACGAGCAGTACTTC.

This rearrangement joins TRBV6-1 to TRBJ1-2; 12 bases are shared with TRBD1. V lost 11 bases and J lost 4; bases outside the gene matches: 11. The CDR3 has 15 residues. Per germline, CDR1 MNHNS and CDR2 SASEGT. CDR3 DNA: TGTGCCGCCGGGACAGGGGGCGATGGCCTCTATGGCTACACCTTC. Translated: CAAGTGGDGLYGYTF.

This clonotype has more than one count but fewer than ten. This sequence joins TRBV4-1 and TRBJ2-3; maybe TRBD2 (7 bases). This CDR3 region has 15 residues. Trimming took 4 bases from V and 6 from J, leaving 17 bases between them. The germline V gene has CDR1 MGHRA and CDR2 YSYEKL. The CDR3 region is CASSLRGGLGDTQYF. The DNA of the CDR3 is TGCGCCAGCAGCCTAAGGGGGGGATTGGGGGATACGCAGTATTTT.

The rearrangement links TRBV6-6 to TRBJ1-4; TRBD1 agrees at 8 bases. The CDR3 extends over 18 amino acids. The V gene's germline CDR1 is MNHNY and CDR2 SVGAGI (reference sequence). V lost 2 bases to trimming and J lost 4 bases; unmatched junction nucleotides: 12. The CDR3 sequence: CASSYHVDREMFNEKLFF. CDR3 nucleotide sequence: TGTGCCAGCAGTTACCACGTGGACAGGGAGATGTTTAATGAAAAACTGTTTTTT.

This clonotype was detected ten times or more. The chain links TRBV28 to TRBJ2-2; D gene unclear. V lost 1 base, J lost 5 bases, and 5 bases lay in between. The CDR3 totals 13 residues. Germline V gene data show CDR1 as MDHEN and CDR2 as SYDVKM. As DNA, the CDR3 is TGTGCCAGCAGTTTATTAGGAACCGGGGAGCTGTTTTTT. Its protein product is CASSLLGTGELFF. The variable domain in full, completed from reference TRBV28 and TRBJ2-2, reads DVKVTQSSRYLVKRTGEKVFLECVQDMDHENMFWYRQDPGLGLRLIYFSYDVKMKEKGDIPEGYSVSREKKERFSLILESASTNQTSMYLCASSLLGTGELFFGEGSRLTVL.

The chain carries TRBV28 and TRBJ1-2; no clear D. Trimming removed 8 bases from V and 7 bases from J, with 11 bases in between. The germline V gene encodes CDR1 MDHEN and CDR2 SYDVKM. The CDR3 totals 11 residues. The CDR3, as DNA: TGTGCCAGCGGACTTCAGCGTGGCTACACCTTC. It is translated as CASGLQRGYTF.

This clonotype was seen many times. The chain links TRBV15 to TRBJ1-3, with D perhaps matching TRBD1 (5 bases). The germline V gene has CDR1 LNHNV and CDR2 YYDKDF (reference sequence). Trimming pared 5 bases from V and 3 bases from J, leaving 11 bases between. The CDR3 contains 14 residues. The CDR3 DNA follows: TGTGCCACCAGCGGATTGGGGGTTGGAAACACCATATATTTT. Its protein is CATSGLGVGNTIYF.

The chain joins TRBV27 to TRBJ1-4; weak D call: TRBD1 (5 bases). Germline loops: CDR1 MNHEY, CDR2 SMNVEV (reference sequence). CDR3 size: 19 residues. Deletions cut 2 bases from V and 5 bases from J, with 24 bases between. CDR3 in DNA: TGTGCCAGCAGTTTACGATCACCTGCGCAGGGAGGAGGGAATGAAAAACTGTTTTTT. Translating it yields CASSLRSPAQGGGNEKLFF.

This clonotype was recorded a few times. This chain uses TRBV11-3 with TRBJ2-1; D gene ambiguous. This CDR3 comprises 15 residues. Trimming took off 1 base at V and 6 bases at J, with 13 bases between the two ends. CDR1 SGHNT and CDR2 YENEEA come from the germline V gene. The CDR3 sequence is CASSLGRGTPNEQFF. CDR3 DNA sequence: TGTGCCAGCAGCTTAGGTCGCGGAACACCCAATGAGCAGTTCTTC.

There are many counts of this clonotype. The V gene is TRBV10-3, the J gene TRBJ2-6, with TRBD1 matching over 8 bases. V lost 10 bases and J lost 0; bases outside the gene matches: 8. From germline, CDR1 is ENHRY and CDR2 SYGVKD. The CDR3 has 16 residues. CDR3 sequence reads: CARTGTIISGANVLTF. The CDR3 DNA reads as TGTGCCAGGACAGGGACCATAATCTCTGGGGCCAACGTCCTGACTTTC.